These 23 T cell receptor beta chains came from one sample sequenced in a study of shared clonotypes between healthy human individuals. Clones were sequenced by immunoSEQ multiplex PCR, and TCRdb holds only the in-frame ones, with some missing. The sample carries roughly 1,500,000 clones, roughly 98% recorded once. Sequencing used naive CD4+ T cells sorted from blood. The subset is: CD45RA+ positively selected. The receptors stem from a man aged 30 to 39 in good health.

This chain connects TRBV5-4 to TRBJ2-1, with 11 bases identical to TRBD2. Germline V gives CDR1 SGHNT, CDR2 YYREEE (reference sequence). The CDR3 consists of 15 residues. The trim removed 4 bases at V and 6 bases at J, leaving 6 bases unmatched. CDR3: CASSSTSGSFNEQFF. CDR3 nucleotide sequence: TGTGCCAGCAGCAGTACTAGCGGGAGTTTCAATGAGCAGTTCTTC.

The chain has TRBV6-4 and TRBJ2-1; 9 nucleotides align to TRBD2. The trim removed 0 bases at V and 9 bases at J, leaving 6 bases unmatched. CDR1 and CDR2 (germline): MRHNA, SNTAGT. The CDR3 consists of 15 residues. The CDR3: CASSDSAGGLGEQFF. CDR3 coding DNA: TGTGCCAGCAGTGACTCGGCGGGAGGGTTGGGTGAGCAGTTCTTC.

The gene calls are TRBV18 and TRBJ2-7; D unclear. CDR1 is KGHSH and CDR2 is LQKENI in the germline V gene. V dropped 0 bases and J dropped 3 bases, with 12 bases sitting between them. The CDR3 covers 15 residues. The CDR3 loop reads CASSPPVSVDYEQYF. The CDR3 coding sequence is TGTGCCAGCTCACCACCGGTGAGCGTCGACTACGAGCAGTACTTC.

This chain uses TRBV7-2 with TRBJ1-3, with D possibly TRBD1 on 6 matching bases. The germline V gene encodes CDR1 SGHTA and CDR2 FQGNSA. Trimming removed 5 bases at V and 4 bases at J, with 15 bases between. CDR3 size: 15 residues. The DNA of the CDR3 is TGTGCCAGCAGCCTCGCGGGGGGCGGAGGAAACACCATATATTTT. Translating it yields CASSLAGGGGNTIYF.

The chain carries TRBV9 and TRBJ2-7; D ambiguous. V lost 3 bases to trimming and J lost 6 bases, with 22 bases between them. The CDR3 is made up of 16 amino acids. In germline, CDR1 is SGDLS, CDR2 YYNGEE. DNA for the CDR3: TGTGCCAGCAGCGCGGAGTCACTGGCTGGCTTTTCCGAGCAGTACTTC. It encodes CASSAESLAGFSEQYF.

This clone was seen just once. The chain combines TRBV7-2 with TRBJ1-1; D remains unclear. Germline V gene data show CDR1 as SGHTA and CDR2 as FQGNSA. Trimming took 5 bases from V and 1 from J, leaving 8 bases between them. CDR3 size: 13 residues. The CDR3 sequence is CASSQNWNTEAFF. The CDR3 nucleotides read TGTGCCAGCAGCCAAAACTGGAACACTGAAGCTTTCTTT.

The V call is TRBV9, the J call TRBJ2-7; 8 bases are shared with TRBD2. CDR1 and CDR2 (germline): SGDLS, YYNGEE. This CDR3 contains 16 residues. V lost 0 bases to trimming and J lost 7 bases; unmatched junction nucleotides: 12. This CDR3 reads CASSVAVRAGDGEQYF. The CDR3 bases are TGTGCCAGCAGCGTAGCGGTTCGAGCGGGAGATGGGGAGCAGTACTTC.

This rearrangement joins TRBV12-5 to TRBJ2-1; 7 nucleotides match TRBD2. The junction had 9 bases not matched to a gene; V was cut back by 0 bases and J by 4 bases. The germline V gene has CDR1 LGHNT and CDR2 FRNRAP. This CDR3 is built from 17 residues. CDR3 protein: CASGLVLGAGEYNEQFF. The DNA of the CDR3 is TGTGCTAGTGGTTTGGTACTCGGCGCGGGAGAGTACAATGAGCAGTTCTTC.

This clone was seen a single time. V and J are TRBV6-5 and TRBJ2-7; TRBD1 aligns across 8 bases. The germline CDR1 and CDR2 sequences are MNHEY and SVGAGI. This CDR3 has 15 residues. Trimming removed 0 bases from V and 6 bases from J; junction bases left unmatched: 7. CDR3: CASSYSTGTGGEQYF. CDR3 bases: TGTGCCAGCAGTTACTCTACCGGCACAGGGGGCGAGCAGTACTTC.

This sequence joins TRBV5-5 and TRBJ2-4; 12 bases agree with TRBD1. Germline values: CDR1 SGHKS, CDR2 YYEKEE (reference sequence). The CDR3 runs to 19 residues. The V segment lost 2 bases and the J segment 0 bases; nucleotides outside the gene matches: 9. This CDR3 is CASSLPGTGGILAKNIQYF. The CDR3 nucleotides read TGTGCCAGCAGCTTACCCGGGACAGGGGGCATTCTAGCCAAAAACATTCAGTACTTC.

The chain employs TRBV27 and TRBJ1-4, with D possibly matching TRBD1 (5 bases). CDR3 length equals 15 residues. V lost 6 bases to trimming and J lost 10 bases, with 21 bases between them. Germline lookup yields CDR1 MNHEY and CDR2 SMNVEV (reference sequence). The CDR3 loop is CASSSPGRSWGKLFF. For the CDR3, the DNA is TGTGCCAGCAGCTCACCGGGACGGAGCTGGGGAAAACTGTTTTTT.

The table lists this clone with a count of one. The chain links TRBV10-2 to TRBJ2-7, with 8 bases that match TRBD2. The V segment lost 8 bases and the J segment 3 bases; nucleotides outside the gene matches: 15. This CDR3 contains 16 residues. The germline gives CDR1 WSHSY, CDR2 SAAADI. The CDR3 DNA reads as TGCGCCAGCTCTAGTTTAGCGGGAATCGGGGGCTACGAGCAGTACTTC. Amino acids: CASSSLAGIGGYEQYF.

The CDR3 sequence is CASSLRSSGAEQFF. The CDR3 coding sequence is TGCGCCAGCAGCTTACGCTCTAGCGGGGCTGAGCAGTTCTTC. The chain employs TRBV5-1 and TRBJ2-1, with 9 positions matching TRBD2. CDR1 is SGHRS and CDR2 is YFSETQ in the germline V gene. J lost 9 bases, V lost 2 bases, and 6 bases had no gene match. The CDR3 has 14 residues.

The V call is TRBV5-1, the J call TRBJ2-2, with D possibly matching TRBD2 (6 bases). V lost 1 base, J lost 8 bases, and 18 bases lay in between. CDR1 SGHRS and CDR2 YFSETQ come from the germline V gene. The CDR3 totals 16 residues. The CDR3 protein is CASSLTSRARLGELFF. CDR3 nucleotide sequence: TGCGCCAGCAGCTTGACTAGCCGGGCGAGACTTGGGGAGCTGTTTTTT.

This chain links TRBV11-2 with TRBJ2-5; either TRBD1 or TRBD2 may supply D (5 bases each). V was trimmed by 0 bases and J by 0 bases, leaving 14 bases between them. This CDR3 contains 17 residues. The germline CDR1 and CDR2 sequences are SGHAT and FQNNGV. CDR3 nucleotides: TGTGCCAGCAGCTTAGATTCCTGGGGGACCCACCAAGAGACCCAGTACTTC. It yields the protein CASSLDSWGTHQETQYF.

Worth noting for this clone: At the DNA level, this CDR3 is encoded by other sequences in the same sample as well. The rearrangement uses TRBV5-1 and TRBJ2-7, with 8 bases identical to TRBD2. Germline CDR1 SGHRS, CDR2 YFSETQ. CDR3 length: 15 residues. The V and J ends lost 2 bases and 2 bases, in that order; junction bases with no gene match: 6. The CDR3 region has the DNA TGCGCCAGCAGCTTAGAGGCGGGAGGCACCTACGAGCAGTACTTC. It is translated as CASSLEAGGTYEQYF. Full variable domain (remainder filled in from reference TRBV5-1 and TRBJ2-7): KAGVTQTPRYLIKTRGQQVTLSCSPISGHRSVSWYQQTPGQGLQFLFEYFSETQRNKGNFPGRFSGRQFSNSRSEMNVSTLELGDSALYLCASSLEAGGTYEQYFGPGTRLTVT.

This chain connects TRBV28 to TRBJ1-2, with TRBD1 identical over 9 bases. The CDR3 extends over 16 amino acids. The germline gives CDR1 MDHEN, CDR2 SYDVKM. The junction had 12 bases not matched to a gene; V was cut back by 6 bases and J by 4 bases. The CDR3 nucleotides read TGTGCCAGCAGGTTGCCTCCGGGACAGGGAATCTATGGCTACACCTTC. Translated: CASRLPPGQGIYGYTF.

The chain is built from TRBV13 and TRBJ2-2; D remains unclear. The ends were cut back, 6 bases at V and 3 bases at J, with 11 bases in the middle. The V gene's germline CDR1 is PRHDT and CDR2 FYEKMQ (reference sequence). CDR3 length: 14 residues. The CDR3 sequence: CASSMGSDTGELFF. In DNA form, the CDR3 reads TGTGCCAGCAGTATGGGGTCGGACACCGGGGAGCTGTTTTTT. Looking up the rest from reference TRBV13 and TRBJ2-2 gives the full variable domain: AAGVIQSPRHLIKEKRETATLKCYPIPRHDTVYWYQQGPGQDPQFLISFYEKMQSDKGSIPDRFSAQQFSDYHSELNMSSLELGDSALYFCASSMGSDTGELFFGEGSRLTVL.

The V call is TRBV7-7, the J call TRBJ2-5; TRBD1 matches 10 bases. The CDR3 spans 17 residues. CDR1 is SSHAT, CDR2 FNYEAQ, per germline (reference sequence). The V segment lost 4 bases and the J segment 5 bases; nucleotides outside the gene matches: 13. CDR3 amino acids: CASSSDYRDRGVETQYF. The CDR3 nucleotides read TGTGCCAGCAGCTCAGACTACCGGGACAGGGGTGTGGAGACCCAGTACTTC.

The CDR3 loop reads CASSLTGTVNQPQHF. CDR3 coding DNA: TGTGCCAGCAGCTTAACCGGGACAGTCAATCAGCCCCAGCATTTT. The J gene is TRBJ1-5, the V gene TRBV11-2; 7 bases are a match to TRBD1. The CDR3 is made up of 15 amino acids. Germline CDR1 is SGHAT and CDR2 is FQNNGV. V gave up 2 bases and J gave up 3 bases; unmatched junction bases: 4.

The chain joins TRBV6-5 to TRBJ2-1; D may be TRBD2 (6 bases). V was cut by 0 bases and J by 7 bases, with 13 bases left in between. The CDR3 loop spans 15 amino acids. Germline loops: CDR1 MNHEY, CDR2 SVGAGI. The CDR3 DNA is TGTGCCAGCAGTTACTCGGGGGGAGTTAGTAATGAGCAGTTCTTC. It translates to CASSYSGGVSNEQFF.

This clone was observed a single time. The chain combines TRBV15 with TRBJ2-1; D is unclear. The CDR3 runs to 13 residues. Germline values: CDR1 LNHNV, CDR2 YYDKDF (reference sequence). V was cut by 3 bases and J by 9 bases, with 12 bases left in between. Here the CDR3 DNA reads TGTGCCACCAGCAGGAGCAGACCGGGTGAGCAGTTCTTC. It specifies CATSRSRPGEQFF.

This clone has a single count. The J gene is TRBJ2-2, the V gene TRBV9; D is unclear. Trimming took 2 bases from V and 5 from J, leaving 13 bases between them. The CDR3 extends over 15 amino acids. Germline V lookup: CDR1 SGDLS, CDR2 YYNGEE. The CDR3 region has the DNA TGTGCCAGCAGCGTCCTCGTCGAGCCAACCGGGGAGCTGTTTTTT. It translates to CASSVLVEPTGELFF.